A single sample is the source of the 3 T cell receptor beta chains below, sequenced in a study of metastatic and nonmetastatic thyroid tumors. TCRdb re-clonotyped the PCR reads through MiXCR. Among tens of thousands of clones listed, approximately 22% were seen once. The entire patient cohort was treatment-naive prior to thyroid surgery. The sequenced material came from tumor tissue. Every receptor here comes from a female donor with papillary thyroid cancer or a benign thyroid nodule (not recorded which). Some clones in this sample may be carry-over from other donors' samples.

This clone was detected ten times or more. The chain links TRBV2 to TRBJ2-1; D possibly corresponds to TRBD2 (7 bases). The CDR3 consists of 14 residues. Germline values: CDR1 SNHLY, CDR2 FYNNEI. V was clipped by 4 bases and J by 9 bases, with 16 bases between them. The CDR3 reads CASSVSWEGGEQFF. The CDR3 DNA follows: TGTGCCAGCAGTGTATCTTGGGAGGGGGGTGAGCAGTTCTTC.

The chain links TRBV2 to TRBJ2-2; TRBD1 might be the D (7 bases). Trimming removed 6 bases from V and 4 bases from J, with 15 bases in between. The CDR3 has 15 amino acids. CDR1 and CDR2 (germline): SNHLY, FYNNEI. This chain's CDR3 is CASRVRGVGTGELFF. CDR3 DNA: TGTGCCAGCAGGGTCAGGGGGGTTGGCACCGGGGAGCTGTTTTTT.

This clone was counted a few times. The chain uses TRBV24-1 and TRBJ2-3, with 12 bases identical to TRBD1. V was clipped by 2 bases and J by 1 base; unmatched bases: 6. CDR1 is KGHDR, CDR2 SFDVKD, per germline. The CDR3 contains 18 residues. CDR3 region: CATSDYGTGGAGTDTQYF. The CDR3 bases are TGTGCCACCAGTGATTATGGGACAGGGGGCGCGGGCACAGATACGCAGTATTTT.